Below are 26 T cell receptor beta chains sequenced from a single sample in a study of Graves' ophthalmopathy and Graves' hyperthyroidism. Researchers took RNA transcripts and amplified TCR beta CDR3 regions from them. Investigators did first-round RT-PCR with HTBI primers, then second-round multiplex PCR. From the multiplex PCR reads, TCRdb called clonotypes with MiXCR, one entry per CDR3 protein. The table lists about 620,000 distinct CDR3 sequences, roughly 20% of them singletons. Specimen: peripheral blood. The origin of the receptors is a woman aged 18-29 years with stable Graves' hyperthyroidism. Some clones in this sample may be carry-over from other donors' samples.

V usage is TRBV27 and J usage is TRBJ2-7; D is possibly TRBD1 (6 bases). The CDR3 is 13 residues long. The germline V and J ends were trimmed by 8 bases and 3 bases, with 14 bases remaining between them. Germline CDR1 is MNHEY and CDR2 is SMNVEV (reference sequence). In DNA, the CDR3 is TGTGCCAGCCGCGCTCAGGGGAACTACGAGCAGTACTTC. Amino acid sequence: CASRAQGNYEQYF.

The gene calls are TRBV7-9 and TRBJ1-3; 7 bases map to TRBD1. There are 13 residues in the CDR3. V lost 6 bases and J lost 4; bases outside the gene matches: 3. Germline CDR1 and CDR2: SEHNR and FQNEAQ (reference sequence). The CDR3 here is CASRKDRGNTIYF. The CDR3 coding sequence is TGTGCCAGCAGGAAGGACAGGGGAAACACCATATATTTT.

This clonotype was observed at least ten times. J is TRBJ2-2 and V is TRBV2; D is possibly TRBD1 or TRBD2 (5 bases each). The germline V gene has CDR1 SNHLY and CDR2 FYNNEI. Trimming shortened V by 11 bases and J by 7 bases, and 17 bases separated the two germline ends. CDR3 length: 13 amino acids. CDR3 protein: CAGFGAPIGELFF. CDR3 DNA: TGTGCCGGGTTCGGGGCCCCAATCGGGGAGCTGTTTTTT.

This clonotype was recorded many times. CDR3 DNA: TGCGCCAGCAGGAAACAAGAGACCCAGTACTTC. Residues: CASRKQETQYF. The rearrangement links TRBV5-1 to TRBJ2-5; D gene unclear. The CDR3 is 11 amino acids. Germline CDR1 SGHRS, CDR2 YFSETQ. V gave up 5 bases and J gave up 2 bases, with 4 bases separating them.

This clonotype was recorded many times. The chain carries TRBV12-3 or TRBV12-4 and TRBJ1-2; TRBD1 matches 7 bases. The CDR3 is made up of 13 amino acids. Germline trimming cut 1 base from V and 7 bases from J; bases unmatched to any gene: 3. CDR3 bases: TGTGCCAGCAGTTTAGGACAGGGTTTTGGCTACACCTTC. This sequence encodes CASSLGQGFGYTF.

V and J are TRBV5-1 and TRBJ2-7; TRBD1 matches 9 bases. The CDR3 consists of 14 residues. CDR1 is SGHRS and CDR2 is YFSETQ in the germline V gene. For the CDR3, the DNA is TGCGCTTCCAACCCGGGGACAGGGTCCTACGAGCAGTACTTC. It yields the protein CASNPGTGSYEQYF.

Concerning this clonotype itself: At one end the junction does not follow the germline gene, possibly because of a read error. The V and J genes are TRBV5-4 and TRBJ1-6; 7 bases agree with TRBD1. CDR1 SGHNT and CDR2 YYREEE come from the germline V gene (reference sequence). The CDR3 is 16 amino acids. The CDR3 is CASSFSLGGTNSHLHF. The CDR3, as DNA: TGTGCCAGCAGCTTCTCCCTAGGGGGCACCAATTCACACCTCCACTTT.

This clonotype appeared many times. CDR3 amino acids: CAGSGVNTEAFF. CDR3 nucleotide sequence: TGTGCCGGATCCGGAGTGAACACTGAAGCTTTCTTT. The V gene is TRBV30, the J gene TRBJ1-1; the D is unclear. V was clipped by 8 bases and J by 0 bases, with 10 bases between them. CDR1 and CDR2 (germline): GTSNPN, SVGIG (reference sequence). CDR3 length: 12 amino acids.

At least ten counts were recorded for this clonotype. V gene TRBV11-2 combines with J gene TRBJ2-7, with D perhaps matching TRBD1 or TRBD2 (7 bases each). The ends were cut back, 5 bases at V and 4 bases at J, with 18 bases in the middle. The CDR3 covers 15 residues. Per the germline V gene, CDR1 is SGHAT and CDR2 is FQNNGV. The CDR3 DNA follows: TGTGCCAGCAGCACAGGGGAGGGTGGGTCTTACGAGCAGTACTTC. This translates into CASSTGEGGSYEQYF. The variable domain in full, completed from reference TRBV11-2 and TRBJ2-7, reads EAGVAQSPRYKIIEKRQSVAFWCNPISGHATLYWYQQILGQGPKLLIQFQNNGVVDDSQLPKDRFSAERLKGVDSTLKIQPAKLEDSAVYLCASSTGEGGSYEQYFGPGTRLTVT.

This clonotype came up many times. Mismatch with germline at one junction end may stem from a read error. This chain uses TRBV12-3 or TRBV12-4 with TRBJ2-2; TRBD1 is a possible D gene (6 bases). This CDR3 region has 14 residues. CDR3 protein: CACSFYRVTGELFF. The CDR3 nucleotides read TGTGCCTGCAGTTTTTACAGGGTCACCGGGGAGCTGTTTTTT.

Ten or more counts support this clonotype. The chain combines TRBV20-1 with TRBJ1-1; 7 bases align to TRBD1. Germline CDR1 reads DFQATT; CDR2 reads SNEGSKA (reference sequence). V trimming: 4 bases; J trimming: 6 bases; junction bases outside the gene matches: 11. The CDR3 totals 14 residues. CDR3 coding DNA: TGCAGTGCTACTGACAGGGCGGGGAGGCCTGAAGCTTTCTTT. The encoded protein is CSATDRAGRPEAFF.

This clonotype was found a few times. The J gene is TRBJ2-5, the V gene TRBV4-1, with D unclear. Germline V gives CDR1 MGHRA, CDR2 YSYEKL. Deletions cut 1 base from V and 0 bases from J, with 6 bases between. The CDR3 has 14 residues. In DNA, the CDR3 is TGCGCCAGCAGCCAAGTCCACAACCAAGAGACCCAGTACTTC. This sequence encodes CASSQVHNQETQYF.

This clonotype was recorded many times. The rearrangement links TRBV2 to TRBJ1-1; D gene unclear. The CDR3 spans 14 residues. Trimming cost V 0 bases and J 1 base, with 6 bases left between them. From germline, CDR1 is SNHLY and CDR2 FYNNEI. The chain's CDR3 is CASSEARKNTEAFF. DNA of the CDR3: TGTGCCAGCAGTGAAGCTCGGAAGAACACTGAAGCTTTCTTT. The variable domain in full, with the rest retrieved from reference TRBV2 and TRBJ1-1, is EPEVTQTPSHQVTQMGQEVILRCVPISNHLYFYWYRQILGQKVEFLVSFYNNEISEKSEIFDDQFSVERPDGSNFTLKIRSTKLEDSAMYFCASSEARKNTEAFFGQGTRLTVV.

A note on this clonotype: The junction departs from germline at one end; a sequencing error may be responsible. This chain connects TRBV28 to TRBJ2-4; a weak D match, TRBD1 (6 bases). The CDR3 totals 15 residues. The germline gives CDR1 MDHEN, CDR2 SYDVKM. The CDR3 reads CASSPTGFAKNIKYF. The CDR3 DNA follows: TGTGCCAGCAGTCCGACAGGTTTTGCCAAAAACATTAAGTACTTC.

This rearrangement joins TRBV7-2 to TRBJ2-7; TRBD2 agrees at 13 bases. V lost 5 bases to trimming and J lost 6 bases; unmatched junction nucleotides: 7. The CDR3 runs to 15 residues. The V gene's germline CDR1 is SGHTA and CDR2 FQGNSA. CDR3 residues: CASSIGLAGVSEQYF. The CDR3 DNA reads TGTGCCAGCAGCATTGGACTAGCGGGGGTGAGCGAGCAGTACTTC.

The chain couples TRBV28 to TRBJ1-5; D gene unclear. The V end lost 4 bases, the J end lost 2 bases, and 12 bases lay between the germline ends. In germline, CDR1 is MDHEN, CDR2 SYDVKM. The CDR3 has 15 amino acids. The CDR3 nucleotides are TGTGCCAGCAGTTATGGGGATCGGGGCAATCAGCCCCAGCATTTT. Residues: CASSYGDRGNQPQHF. Using reference TRBV28 and TRBJ1-5 for the parts outside the CDR3, the full variable domain is DVKVTQSSRYLVKRTGEKVFLECVQDMDHENMFWYRQDPGLGLRLIYFSYDVKMKEKGDIPEGYSVSREKKERFSLILESASTNQTSMYLCASSYGDRGNQPQHFGDGTRLSIL.

This clonotype has a count of ten or more. This chain connects TRBV6-1 to TRBJ1-2; a possible D gene is TRBD1 (6 bases). There are 13 residues in the CDR3. CDR1 and CDR2 from the germline V gene are MNHNS and SASEGT. The V end lost 10 bases, the J end lost 4 bases, and 16 bases lay between the germline ends. CDR3 loop: CATRTASRYGYTF. The CDR3 bases are TGTGCCACCCGGACAGCCTCCCGCTATGGCTACACCTTC.

The J gene is TRBJ1-1, the V gene TRBV20-1, with TRBD1 as a possible D gene (5 bases). Germline V gene sequence: CDR1 DFQATT, CDR2 SNEGSKA (reference sequence). V was trimmed by 3 bases and J by 5 bases, leaving 16 bases between them. The CDR3 contains 14 residues. As DNA, the CDR3 is TGCAGTGCTAGTCAGGCGTTGGGGGGGACTGAAGCTTTCTTT. Translating it yields CSASQALGGTEAFF.

This clonotype was observed a few times. V gene TRBV7-8 combines with J gene TRBJ1-3; 10 positions match TRBD1. This CDR3 contains 16 residues. The V and J ends lost 5 bases and 3 bases, in that order; junction bases with no gene match: 7. Germline V lookup: CDR1 SGHVS, CDR2 FQNEAQ. DNA of the CDR3: TGTGCCAGCAGCCCCGGACAGGGGGTCGGTGGAAACACCATATATTTT. Translating gives CASSPGQGVGGNTIYF. Full variable domain (missing parts from reference TRBV7-8 and TRBJ1-3): GAGVSQSPRYKVAKRGQDVALRCDPISGHVSLFWYQQALGQGPEFLTYFQNEAQLDKSGLPSDRFFAERPEGSVSTLKIQRTQQEDSAVYLCASSPGQGVGGNTIYFGEGSWLTVV.

The V call is TRBV29-1, the J call TRBJ1-5, with D maybe TRBD1 (6 bases). The CDR3 is 14 amino acids. V lost 7 bases and J 7 bases, leaving 20 bases between the germline ends. Germline CDR1 reads SQVTM; CDR2 reads ANQGSEA. CDR3 in DNA: TGCAGCGCCCAACTAGGGGGTGTCGGACAGCCCCAGCATTTT. Translation gives CSAQLGGVGQPQHF.

This clonotype was seen at least ten times. The chain has TRBV11-2 and TRBJ1-2; weak D call: TRBD1 (5 bases). Trimming took off 5 bases at V and 5 bases at J, with 21 bases between the two ends. This CDR3 is built from 16 residues. Germline CDR1 reads SGHAT; CDR2 reads FQNNGV. The CDR3 sequence: CASSTGVRGGRYGYTF. Written as DNA, the CDR3 is TGTGCCAGCAGCACCGGGGTCCGTGGGGGTCGGTATGGCTACACCTTC.

This chain uses TRBV20-1 with TRBJ2-7; 7 positions agree with TRBD1. Trimming removed 3 bases from V and 3 bases from J; junction bases left unmatched: 11. The CDR3 contains 15 residues. Germline V gene data show CDR1 as DFQATT and CDR2 as SNEGSKA (reference sequence). CDR3 sequence reads: CSARSLGTDNYEQYF. Here the CDR3 DNA reads TGCAGTGCTAGGAGCTTGGGGACAGATAACTACGAGCAGTACTTC.

The chain uses TRBV11-3 and TRBJ1-2, with a weak D call TRBD1 (6 bases). Between the trimmed V and J ends, which lost 5 bases and 5 bases, there was a span of 18 bases. CDR3 length equals 15 residues. Germline values: CDR1 SGHNT, CDR2 YENEEA. CDR3 nucleotide sequence: TGTGCCAGCAGCCCCGGACAGATCCTTGGTTATGGCTACACCTTC. Its translation: CASSPGQILGYGYTF.

This clonotype was observed many times. At one end the junction does not follow the germline gene, possibly because of a read error. CDR3 sequence reads: CASSLVSRVDIKYF. CDR3 nucleotides: TGTGCCAGCAGCTTAGTCTCCAGGGTTGACATTAAGTACTTC. The chain has TRBV7-2 and TRBJ2-4; D perhaps matches TRBD1 (5 bases). Germline assignment: CDR1 SGHTA and CDR2 FQGNSA. The CDR3 sequence is 14 residues long.

The table lists this clonotype with many counts. The gene calls are TRBV15 and TRBJ1-6; possible D gene TRBD1, 6 bases. This CDR3 spans 16 amino acids. The germline CDR1 and CDR2 sequences are LNHNV and YYDKDF (reference sequence). Trimming left V 11 bases short and J 7 bases short, with 24 bases between. The CDR3 sequence: CAVREGGRIRNSPLHF. The CDR3 DNA is TGTGCCGTCAGAGAGGGGGGCAGGATTCGCAATTCACCCCTCCACTTT. The full variable domain, its missing parts supplied by reference TRBV15 and TRBJ1-6, is DAMVIQNPRYQVTQFGKPVTLSCSQTLNHNVMYWYQQKSSQAPKLLFHYYDKDFNNEADTPDNFQSRRPNTSFCFLDIRSPGLGDTAMYLCAVREGGRIRNSPLHFGNGTRLTVT.

This clonotype was recorded a few times. This chain connects TRBV12-3 or TRBV12-4 to TRBJ1-2; 7 bases are shared with TRBD1. The J segment lost 4 bases and the V segment lost 2 bases, leaving 4 bases of the junction unmatched. This CDR3 is built from 14 residues. The CDR3 is CASSLWDRTYGYTF. The CDR3, as DNA: TGTGCCAGCAGTTTATGGGACAGAACCTATGGCTACACCTTC.